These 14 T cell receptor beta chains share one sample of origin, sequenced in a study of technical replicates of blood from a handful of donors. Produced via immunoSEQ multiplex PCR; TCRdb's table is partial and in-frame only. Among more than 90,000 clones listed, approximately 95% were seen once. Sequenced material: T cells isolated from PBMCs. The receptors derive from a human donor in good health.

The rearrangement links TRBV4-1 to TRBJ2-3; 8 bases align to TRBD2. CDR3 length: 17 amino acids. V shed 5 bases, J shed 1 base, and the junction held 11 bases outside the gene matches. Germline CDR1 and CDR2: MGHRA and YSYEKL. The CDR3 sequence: CASSIPYGRARTDTQYF. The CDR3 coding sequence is TGCGCCAGCAGCATACCGTACGGGAGGGCACGCACAGATACGCAGTATTTT.

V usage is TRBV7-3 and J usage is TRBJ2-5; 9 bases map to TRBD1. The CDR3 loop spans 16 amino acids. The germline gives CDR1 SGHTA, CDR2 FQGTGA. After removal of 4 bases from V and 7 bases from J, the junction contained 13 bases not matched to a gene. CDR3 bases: TGTGCCAGCAGCTCGAACCCACAGGGGGCCGGACGGACCCAGTACTTC. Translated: CASSSNPQGAGRTQYF.

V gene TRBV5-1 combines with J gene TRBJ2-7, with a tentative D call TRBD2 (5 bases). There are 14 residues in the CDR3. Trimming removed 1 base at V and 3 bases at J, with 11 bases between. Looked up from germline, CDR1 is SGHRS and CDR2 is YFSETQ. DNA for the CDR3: TGCGCCAGCAGCTTGTCTCGGGGTGGCTACGAGCAGTACTTC. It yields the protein CASSLSRGGYEQYF. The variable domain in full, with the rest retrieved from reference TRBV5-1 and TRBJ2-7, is KAGVTQTPRYLIKTRGQQVTLSCSPISGHRSVSWYQQTPGQGLQFLFEYFSETQRNKGNFPGRFSGRQFSNSRSEMNVSTLELGDSALYLCASSLSRGGYEQYFGPGTRLTVT.

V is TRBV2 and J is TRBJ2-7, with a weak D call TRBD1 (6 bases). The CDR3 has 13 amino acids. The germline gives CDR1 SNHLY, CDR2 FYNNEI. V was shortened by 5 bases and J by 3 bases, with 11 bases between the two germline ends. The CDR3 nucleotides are TGTGCCAGCAGTTACACAGGGTTCTACGAGCAGTACTTC. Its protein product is CASSYTGFYEQYF.

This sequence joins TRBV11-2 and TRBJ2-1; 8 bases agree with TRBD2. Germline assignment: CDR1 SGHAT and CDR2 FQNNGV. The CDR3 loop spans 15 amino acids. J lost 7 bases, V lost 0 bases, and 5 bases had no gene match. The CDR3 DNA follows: TGTGCCAGCAGCTTAGATCGGGGGGGGCGGAATGAGCAGTTCTTC. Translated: CASSLDRGGRNEQFF.

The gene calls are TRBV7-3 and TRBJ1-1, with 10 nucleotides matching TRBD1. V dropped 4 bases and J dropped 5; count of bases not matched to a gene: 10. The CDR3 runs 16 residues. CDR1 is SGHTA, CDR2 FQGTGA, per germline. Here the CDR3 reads CASSSDRGRGVTEAFF. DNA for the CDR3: TGTGCCAGCAGCTCCGACAGGGGGCGGGGAGTAACTGAAGCTTTCTTT.

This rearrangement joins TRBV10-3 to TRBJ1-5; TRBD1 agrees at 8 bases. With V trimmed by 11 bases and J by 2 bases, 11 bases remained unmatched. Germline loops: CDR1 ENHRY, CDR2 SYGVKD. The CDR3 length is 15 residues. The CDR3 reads CAAGQGANGNQPQHF. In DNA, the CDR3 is TGTGCCGCGGGGCAGGGGGCTAACGGCAATCAGCCCCAGCATTTT.

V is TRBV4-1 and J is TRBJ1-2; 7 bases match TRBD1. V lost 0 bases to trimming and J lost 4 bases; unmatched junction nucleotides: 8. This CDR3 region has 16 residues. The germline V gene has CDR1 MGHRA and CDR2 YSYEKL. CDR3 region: CASSQDLPSGGYGYTF. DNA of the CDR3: TGCGCCAGCAGCCAAGATCTTCCTTCAGGGGGCTATGGCTACACCTTC.

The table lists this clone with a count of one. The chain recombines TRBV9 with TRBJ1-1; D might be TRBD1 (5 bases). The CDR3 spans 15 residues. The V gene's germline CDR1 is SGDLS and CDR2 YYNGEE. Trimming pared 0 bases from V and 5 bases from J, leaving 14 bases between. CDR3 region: CASSVVGDGRTEAFF. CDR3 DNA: TGTGCCAGCAGCGTAGTTGGGGACGGGAGAACTGAAGCTTTCTTT.

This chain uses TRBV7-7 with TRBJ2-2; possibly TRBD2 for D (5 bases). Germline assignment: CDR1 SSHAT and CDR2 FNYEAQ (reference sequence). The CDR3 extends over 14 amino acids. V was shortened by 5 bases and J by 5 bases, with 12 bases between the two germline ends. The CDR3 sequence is CASSEKGGTGELFF. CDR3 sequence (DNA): TGTGCCAGCAGCGAGAAGGGCGGGACCGGGGAGCTGTTTTTT.

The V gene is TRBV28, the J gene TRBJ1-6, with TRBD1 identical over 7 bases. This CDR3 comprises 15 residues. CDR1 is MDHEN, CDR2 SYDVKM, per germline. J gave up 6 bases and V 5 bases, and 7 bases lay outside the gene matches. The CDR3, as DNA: TGTGCCAGCAGTACCCCCGGGACAGCTAATTCACCCCTCCACTTT. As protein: CASSTPGTANSPLHF.

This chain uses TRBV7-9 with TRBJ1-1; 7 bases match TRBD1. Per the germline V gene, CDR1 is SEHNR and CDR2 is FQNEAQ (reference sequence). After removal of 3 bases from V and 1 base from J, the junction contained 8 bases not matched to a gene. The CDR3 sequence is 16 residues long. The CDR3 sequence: CASSFPPGTENTEAFF. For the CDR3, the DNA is TGTGCCAGCAGCTTTCCTCCCGGGACAGAGAACACTGAAGCTTTCTTT.

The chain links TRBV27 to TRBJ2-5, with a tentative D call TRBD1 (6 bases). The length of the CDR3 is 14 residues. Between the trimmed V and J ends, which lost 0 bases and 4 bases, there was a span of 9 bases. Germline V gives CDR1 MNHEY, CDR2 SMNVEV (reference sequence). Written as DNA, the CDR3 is TGTGCCAGCAGTTTATCGACAGGAGGAGAGACCCAGTACTTC. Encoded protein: CASSLSTGGETQYF.

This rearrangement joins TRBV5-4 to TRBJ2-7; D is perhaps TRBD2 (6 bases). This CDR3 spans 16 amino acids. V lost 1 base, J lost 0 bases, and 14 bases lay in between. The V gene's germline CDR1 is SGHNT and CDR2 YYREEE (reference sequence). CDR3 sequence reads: CASSLPGLRNSYEQYF. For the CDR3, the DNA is TGTGCCAGCAGCTTGCCGGGACTTAGAAACTCCTACGAGCAGTACTTC.